These 31 T cell receptor beta chains were all obtained from the same sample, sequenced in a study of blood T cells in healthy people across ages. Combining a sample-barcoded 5' primer with a J-beta primer mix, a second PCR ran for 7 to 11 cycles. TCRdb independently ran MiXCR on the 5' RACE reads; one entry per CDR3 protein. The data show roughly 800,000 distinct CDR3 sequences, with about 55% seen just once and about 42% held by the top ten. Sequenced material: blood. These receptors were collected from an elderly man in good health.

This clonotype has just a few counts. V gene TRBV18 combines with J gene TRBJ2-4, with TRBD1 identical over 7 bases. CDR1 is KGHSH and CDR2 is LQKENI in the germline V gene. This CDR3 contains 15 residues. J gave up 3 bases and V 6 bases, and 8 bases lay outside the gene matches. CDR3 amino acids: CASSQRTGDKNIQYF. The CDR3 DNA follows: TGTGCCAGCTCCCAACGAACAGGGGACAAAAACATTCAGTACTTC.

The CDR3 DNA reads TGTGCCAGCGCCGCGCCCGGGACTGCCTACGAGCAGTACTTC. Translation gives CASAAPGTAYEQYF. V gene TRBV9 combines with J gene TRBJ2-7, with D tentatively TRBD2 (6 bases). The CDR3 totals 14 residues. Trimming took 7 bases from V and 2 from J, leaving 16 bases between them. The germline CDR1 and CDR2 sequences are SGDLS and YYNGEE.

This clonotype was counted between two and nine times. The rearrangement links TRBV18 to TRBJ1-2; D is unresolved. V was trimmed by 3 bases and J by 4 bases, leaving 21 bases between them. Germline assignment: CDR1 KGHSH and CDR2 LQKENI. CDR3 length: 17 residues. CDR3 bases: TGTGCCAGCTCACCGGATCAAAAGGAGGGAAGAATCTATGGCTACACCTTC. Translated, it gives CASSPDQKEGRIYGYTF.

DNA for the CDR3: TGTGCCAGCAGGGGTTGGACAGCCAGTACAGATACGCAGTATTTT. Protein product: CASRGWTASTDTQYF. V and J are TRBV28 and TRBJ2-3; perhaps TRBD1 as D (6 bases). Germline CDR1 and CDR2: MDHEN and SYDVKM. V was shortened by 6 bases and J by 3 bases, with 16 bases between the two germline ends. The CDR3 is 15 residues long.

The table lists this clonotype with a few counts. This CDR3 is CASSRDRAHEQYF. Written as DNA, the CDR3 is TGTGCCAGCAGCCGGGACAGGGCCCACGAGCAGTACTTC. This rearrangement joins TRBV6-5 to TRBJ2-5; 9 bases match TRBD1. The closer fit of TRBJ2-7 to the DNA end suggests the J call may be wrong. Germline V gives CDR1 MNHEY, CDR2 SVGAGI. The CDR3 extends over 13 amino acids.

The CDR3: CASSQVSGFSYEQYF. In nucleotides, the CDR3 is TGTGCCAGCAGCCAAGTCTCGGGTTTCTCCTACGAGCAGTACTTC. V usage is TRBV3-1 and J usage is TRBJ2-7; D is uncertain. This CDR3 contains 15 residues. Trimming took 1 base from V and 0 from J, leaving 10 bases between them. Germline CDR1 LGHDT, CDR2 YNNKEL (reference sequence).

The chain's CDR3 is CASGFGLAGGGNEQFF. CDR3 DNA sequence: TGTGCTAGTGGTTTTGGACTAGCGGGAGGGGGAAATGAGCAGTTCTTC. The chain is built from TRBV12-5 and TRBJ2-1, with 15 bases matching TRBD2. This CDR3 spans 16 amino acids. Germline assignment: CDR1 LGHNT and CDR2 FRNRAP. Trimming removed 3 bases from V and 7 bases from J; junction bases left unmatched: 4. Based on the CDR3 plus reference TRBV12-5 and TRBJ2-1, the full variable domain is DARVTQTPRHKVTEMGQEVTMRCQPILGHNTVFWYRQTMMQGLELLAYFRNRAPLDDSGMPKDRFSAEMPDATLATLKIQPSEPRDSAVYFCASGFGLAGGGNEQFFGPGTRLTVL.

At least ten counts were recorded for this clonotype. The chain carries TRBV20-1 and TRBJ1-1; TRBD1 matches at 9 bases. Looked up from germline, CDR1 is DFQATT and CDR2 is SNEGSKA (reference sequence). The CDR3 consists of 15 residues. Unmatched junction bases numbered 9, after V lost 5 bases and J lost 2 bases. The DNA for the CDR3 is TGCAGTGCTGGGACAGGGTCTGGTTTTAACACTGAAGCTTTCTTT. Translating it yields CSAGTGSGFNTEAFF.

The rearrangement links TRBV7-2 to TRBJ2-3; D perhaps matches TRBD1 (5 bases). Between the trimmed V and J ends, which lost 5 bases and 7 bases, there was a span of 19 bases. CDR1 is SGHTA, CDR2 FQGNSA, per germline. This CDR3 is 15 amino acids long. For the CDR3, the DNA is TGTGCCAGCAGCATAAGGCAGGGTGATGGTCATACGCAGTATTTT. It is translated as CASSIRQGDGHTQYF.

This chain links TRBV6-5 with TRBJ1-6, with D perhaps TRBD1 (6 bases). Trimming left V 3 bases short and J 6 bases short, with 12 bases between. CDR3 size: 15 residues. Germline CDR1 MNHEY, CDR2 SVGAGI. CDR3 loop: CASSYESGANSPLHF. CDR3 in DNA: TGTGCCAGCAGTTATGAGTCGGGGGCTAATTCACCCCTCCACTTT.

This chain uses TRBV20-1 with TRBJ2-3, with D tentatively TRBD1 (5 bases). Germline V CDR1 and CDR2: DFQATT, SNEGSKA (reference sequence). V was clipped by 1 base and J by 4 bases, with 15 bases between them. This CDR3 spans 15 amino acids. The DNA for the CDR3 is TGCAGTGCTAGAGCAGGGCTATCACCCCCAGATACGCAGTATTTT. Its translation: CSARAGLSPPDTQYF.

DNA for the CDR3: TGTGCCAGCAGTTACGGGGGTCGGTCTAAGGAGTTCTTC. Translating gives CASSYGGRSKEFF. J is TRBJ2-1 and V is TRBV6-2 or TRBV6-3, with D perhaps TRBD1 or TRBD2 (5 bases each). The CDR3 has 13 residues. Germline V gives CDR1 MNHEY, CDR2 SVGEGT. V lost 2 bases, J lost 14 bases, and 16 bases lay in between.

The chain couples TRBV29-1 to TRBJ2-5; a possible D gene is TRBD2 (6 bases). Germline CDR1 is SQVTM and CDR2 is ANQGSEA. V shed 0 bases and J shed 11 bases, with 28 bases lying between them. This CDR3 has 17 amino acids. The CDR3 is CSVEDYSGTSSYNEQYF. In DNA form, the CDR3 reads TGCAGCGTTGAAGACTACTCCGGTACTAGCAGCTACAATGAGCAGTACTTC.

This chain connects TRBV20-1 to TRBJ2-7; no definite D call. Germline V gives CDR1 DFQATT, CDR2 SNEGSKA (reference sequence). The ends were cut back, 2 bases at V and 0 bases at J, with 14 bases in the middle. This CDR3 has 15 amino acids. CDR3 bases: TGCAGTGCTAGACGCGAACGCATTAGCTCCTACGAGCAGTACTTC. Its translation is CSARRERISSYEQYF.

This rearrangement joins TRBV28 to TRBJ2-1; D remains unclear. CDR1 and CDR2 from the germline V gene are MDHEN and SYDVKM. V was shortened by 7 bases and J by 9 bases, with 13 bases between the two germline ends. The CDR3 sequence is 12 residues long. CDR3 amino acids: CASIGRVGEQFF. The DNA for the CDR3 is TGTGCCAGCATCGGAAGGGTCGGTGAGCAGTTCTTC.

This chain uses TRBV5-1 with TRBJ1-2; TRBD1 matches 7 bases. Trimming cost V 5 bases and J 2 bases; bases outside gene matches: 9. The CDR3 contains 15 residues. Germline CDR1 SGHRS, CDR2 YFSETQ. Written as DNA, the CDR3 is TGCGCCAGCAGTCCCCAGGGGGGCGAGAACTATGGCTACACCTTC. It codes for CASSPQGGENYGYTF.

Only a few counts were recorded for this clonotype. The J gene is TRBJ2-1, the V gene TRBV28; a weak D match, TRBD2 (6 bases). V was pared by 6 bases and J by 10 bases, with 22 bases between. The CDR3 consists of 15 residues. Germline CDR1 and CDR2: MDHEN and SYDVKM. The CDR3, as DNA: TGTGCCAGCAGAGGGACCGGGACTGGGCCAGGAGAGCAGTTCTTC. It is translated as CASRGTGTGPGEQFF.

V and J are TRBV20-1 and TRBJ2-3; tentatively, D is TRBD1 (6 bases). V was shortened by 0 bases and J by 14 bases, with 21 bases between the two germline ends. From germline, CDR1 is DFQATT and CDR2 SNEGSKA (reference sequence). CDR3 length equals 14 residues. CDR3 sequence reads: CSARDFQGPRYAYF. The CDR3 DNA sequence: TGCAGTGCTAGAGATTTTCAGGGGCCCAGATACGCGTATTTT.

V is TRBV5-6 and J is TRBJ2-1; D is possibly TRBD1 (5 bases). Deletions cut 4 bases from V and 8 bases from J, with 16 bases between. This CDR3 contains 14 residues. Looked up from germline, CDR1 is SGHDT and CDR2 is YYEEEE. CDR3 nucleotides: TGTGCCAGCAGCCAAGCAGGTGGGGCAGATGAGCAGTTCTTC. It specifies CASSQAGGADEQFF.

This clonotype was picked up a small number of times. This may be a read error: a much more frequent sequence differs by one nucleotide. The V gene is TRBV5-1, the J gene TRBJ2-5; 8 bases align to TRBD2. Trimming cost V 4 bases and J 11 bases; bases outside gene matches: 13. The germline CDR1 and CDR2 sequences are SGHRS and YFSETQ. The CDR3 consists of 14 residues. The CDR3 sequence is CASSLGLELNEQYF. Here the CDR3 DNA reads TGCGCCAGCAGCCTGGGACTAGAGTTGAATGAGCAGTACTTC.

The chain couples TRBV20-1 to TRBJ2-1; 14 bases are a match to TRBD2. The J segment lost 10 bases and the V segment lost 4 bases, leaving 6 bases of the junction unmatched. The germline gives CDR1 DFQATT, CDR2 SNEGSKA (reference sequence). The CDR3 has 14 residues. CDR3 in DNA: TGCAGTGCTACGGGACTAGCGGGAGTGCGGGAGCAGTTCTTC. It is translated as CSATGLAGVREQFF.

The chain links TRBV5-1 to TRBJ2-2; 10 nucleotides agree with TRBD2. Germline V lookup: CDR1 SGHRS, CDR2 YFSETQ. Trimming cost V 0 bases and J 7 bases; bases outside gene matches: 6. CDR3 length: 16 residues. The CDR3 protein is CASSLVTSGTGGELFF. The CDR3 nucleotides are TGCGCCAGCAGCTTGGTTACTAGCGGGACCGGCGGGGAGCTGTTTTTT. Filled out from reference TRBV5-1 and TRBJ2-2, the complete variable domain reads KAGVTQTPRYLIKTRGQQVTLSCSPISGHRSVSWYQQTPGQGLQFLFEYFSETQRNKGNFPGRFSGRQFSNSRSEMNVSTLELGDSALYLCASSLVTSGTGGELFFGEGSRLTVL.

The chain recombines TRBV3-1 with TRBJ2-4, with 10 positions matching TRBD2. V gave up 1 base and J gave up 4 bases; unmatched junction bases: 1. Germline V gene data show CDR1 as LGHDT and CDR2 as YNNKEL (reference sequence). The CDR3 spans 15 residues. CDR3 nucleotides: TGTGCCAGCAGCCAAGCACTAGCGGGGAAAAACATTCAGTACTTC. Amino acids: CASSQALAGKNIQYF.

This chain joins TRBV3-1 and TRBJ2-2, with D tentatively TRBD2 (6 bases). Looked up from germline, CDR1 is LGHDT and CDR2 is YNNKEL (reference sequence). This CDR3 is 15 amino acids long. Trimming pared 4 bases from V and 2 bases from J, leaving 11 bases between. Here the CDR3 reads CASSRREVNTGELFF. CDR3 nucleotides: TGTGCCAGCAGCCGGCGGGAAGTCAACACCGGGGAGCTGTTTTTT.

The chain combines TRBV29-1 with TRBJ2-7, with TRBD1 matching over 9 bases. This CDR3 has 16 amino acids. The germline V gene encodes CDR1 SQVTM and CDR2 ANQGSEA. J gave up 4 bases and V 1 base, and 11 bases lay outside the gene matches. The CDR3 is CSVEASDRGLGYEQYF. CDR3 nucleotide sequence: TGCAGCGTTGAAGCCTCGGACAGGGGTCTTGGGTACGAGCAGTACTTC.

V usage is TRBV7-2 and J usage is TRBJ2-1, with a tentative D call TRBD1 (7 bases). The CDR3 sequence is 15 residues long. Germline-derived CDR1 and CDR2 are SGHTA and FQGNSA. Trimming removed 5 bases from V and 6 bases from J, with 17 bases in between. CDR3 residues: CASSLPAGTVNEQFF. CDR3 bases: TGTGCCAGCAGCCTACCGGCGGGGACAGTCAATGAGCAGTTCTTC.

The chain carries TRBV29-1 and TRBJ1-1; the D is unclear. V was clipped by 7 bases and J by 1 base, with 10 bases between them. CDR1 is SQVTM, CDR2 ANQGSEA, per germline. This CDR3 region has 12 residues. The CDR3 DNA reads as TGCAGCGGGGGATTAGGGAACACTGAAGCTTTCTTT. Translating it yields CSGGLGNTEAFF. Full variable domain (remainder filled in from reference TRBV29-1 and TRBJ1-1): SAVISQKPSRDICQRGTSLTIQCQVDSQVTMMFWYRQQPGQSLTLIATANQGSEATYESGFVIDKFPISRPNLTFSTLTVSNMSPEDSSIYLCSGGLGNTEAFFGQGTRLTVV.

This clonotype occurred a few times. The V gene is TRBV9, the J gene TRBJ2-5; the match to TRBD2 covers 7 bases. J lost 5 bases, V lost 3 bases, and 10 bases had no gene match. This CDR3 is 15 amino acids long. Germline loops: CDR1 SGDLS, CDR2 YYNGEE. The CDR3 loop reads CASSAMGGAGETQYF. The CDR3 coding sequence is TGTGCCAGCAGCGCGATGGGAGGGGCTGGGGAGACCCAGTACTTC.

This clonotype was recorded only once. This sequence joins TRBV9 and TRBJ2-3, with TRBD1 matching 9 bases. V gave up 1 base and J gave up 4 bases; unmatched junction bases: 16. The CDR3 is 19 residues long. Germline CDR1 is SGDLS and CDR2 is YYNGEE. CDR3 in DNA: TGTGCCAGCAGCGTATCCGGGACAGGGCCCGGGGGGTACGCAGATACGCAGTATTTT. This translates into CASSVSGTGPGGYADTQYF.

This chain connects TRBV25-1 to TRBJ2-1; no clear D. Trimming took 2 bases from V and 6 from J, leaving 8 bases between them. CDR1 and CDR2 from the germline V gene are MGHDK and SYGVNS. The CDR3 is made up of 13 amino acids. As DNA, the CDR3 is TGTGCCAGCAGTGAACCCCCGGGCAATGAGCAGTTCTTC. This translates into CASSEPPGNEQFF.

This clonotype was seen once. J is TRBJ2-7 and V is TRBV7-2; the match to TRBD2 covers 9 bases. The CDR3 is 16 amino acids. The trim removed 1 base at V and 3 bases at J, leaving 7 bases unmatched. Germline V gene data show CDR1 as SGHTA and CDR2 as FQGNSA. In nucleotides, the CDR3 is TGTGCCAGCAGCTTAGTTAGCGGGAGAAACCGCTACGAGCAGTACTTC. Amino acid sequence: CASSLVSGRNRYEQYF.